This passage covers 14 T cell receptor beta chains from one sample sequenced in a study of glioma-infiltrating T cells. The iRepertoire nested amplicon-rescue multiplex PCR amplified TCR alpha and beta CDR3s from RNA. TCRdb re-called the multiplex PCR reads with MiXCR, one entry per CDR3 protein. Of over 100,000 distinct CDR3 sequences listed, less than 30% are singletons. The sequencing sample was made of glioma tissue, nonneoplastic brain tissue, or PBMCs (not recorded which). These receptors all come from a human donor with low-grade glioma or glioblastoma, undergoing nonglioma brain surgery, or in good health (not recorded which).

The chain joins TRBV11-2 to TRBJ2-7; D is unclear. V dropped 0 bases and J dropped 5 bases, with 5 bases sitting between them. This CDR3 spans 12 amino acids. Germline values: CDR1 SGHAT, CDR2 FQNNGV. The CDR3 region is CASSLDRNEQYF. Here the CDR3 DNA reads TGTGCCAGCAGCTTAGACAGGAACGAGCAGTACTTC.

The sample holds a few counts of this clonotype. This clone may be a read error of a much larger clone one base away. The chain has TRBV7-2 and TRBJ2-7; D is unresolved. Germline assignment: CDR1 SGHTA and CDR2 FQGNSA. This CDR3 is 13 amino acids long. Trimming cost V 5 bases and J 2 bases, with 10 bases left between them. The CDR3 is CASSKSDPYEQYF. The CDR3 DNA reads as TGTGCCAGCAGCAAGAGTGACCCCTACGAGCAGTACTTC.

This clonotype was observed many times. This chain connects TRBV20-1 to TRBJ2-7; TRBD2 might be the D (6 bases). Trimming cost V 3 bases and J 0 bases, with 12 bases left between them. CDR3 length: 14 amino acids. The germline gives CDR1 DFQATT, CDR2 SNEGSKA (reference sequence). CDR3 nucleotides: TGCAGTGCTAGGTGGGGGGAGTTCTCCTACGAGCAGTACTTC. Protein product: CSARWGEFSYEQYF.

The CDR3 sequence: CASSLAEIIQETQYF. CDR3 DNA sequence: TGCGCCAGCAGCTTGGCGGAGATCATCCAAGAGACCCAGTACTTC. The V and J genes are TRBV5-1 and TRBJ2-5; no clear D gene. The CDR3 length is 15 residues. V was cut by 0 bases and J by 1 base, with 10 bases left in between. From germline, CDR1 is SGHRS and CDR2 YFSETQ.

At least ten counts were recorded for this clonotype. The chain employs TRBV29-1 and TRBJ2-1; 7 nucleotides match TRBD2. The CDR3 runs 13 residues. CDR1 is SQVTM, CDR2 ANQGSEA, per germline. Trimming cost V 2 bases and J 4 bases; bases outside gene matches: 2. CDR3 residues: CSVELAAYNEQFF. The CDR3 DNA reads TGCAGCGTTGAACTAGCGGCTTACAATGAGCAGTTCTTC.

A few counts support this clonotype. The junction and the germline gene differ at one end; a read error may be behind it. The V and J genes are TRBV6-1 and TRBJ2-1; D not resolved. Germline V gives CDR1 MNHNS, CDR2 SASEGT. The CDR3 covers 13 residues. Here the CDR3 DNA reads TGTTCCAGTGCAGTGGGCCAGTTGAATGATCATTTCTTC. Translated: CSSAVGQLNDHFF.

This chain uses TRBV20-1 with TRBJ1-1; D not resolved. There are 13 residues in the CDR3. V shed 6 bases and J shed 4 bases, with 15 bases lying between them. The V gene's germline CDR1 is DFQATT and CDR2 SNEGSKA (reference sequence). The CDR3 nucleotides read TGCAGTGCCGTGGGCCAGATGGCCACTGAAGCTTTCTTT. Translation: CSAVGQMATEAFF.

This clonotype has at least ten counts. This sequence joins TRBV4-2 and TRBJ2-2, with 7 bases lining up with TRBD1. Germline CDR1 and CDR2: LGHNA and YNFKEQ. This CDR3 spans 17 amino acids. V dropped 0 bases and J dropped 5; count of bases not matched to a gene: 9. The CDR3, as DNA: TGTGCCAGCAGCCAAGATAGAGGGACAGTAGCGACCGGGGAGCTGTTTTTT. It yields the protein CASSQDRGTVATGELFF.

As concerns this clonotype: Possible read error: a much larger clone is one base away. The genes are TRBV29-1 and TRBJ2-7, with a possible D match to TRBD1 (6 bases). CDR1 and CDR2 (germline): SQVTM, ANQGSEA. This CDR3 has 13 residues. V shed 7 bases and J shed 2 bases, with 15 bases lying between them. The DNA of the CDR3 is TGCAGCGCGGGCAGGGGATGGCCCTACGAGCAGTACTTC. This sequence encodes CSAGRGWPYEQYF.

This clonotype has at least ten counts. The V call is TRBV29-1, the J call TRBJ2-1; 11 nucleotides match TRBD2. The CDR3 contains 15 residues. Germline V gives CDR1 SQVTM, CDR2 ANQGSEA. The V segment lost 7 bases and the J segment 5 bases; nucleotides outside the gene matches: 10. The CDR3 region has the DNA TGCAGCGCACCGGGACTAGCGGCGACCGACAATGAGCAGTTCTTC. Its protein is CSAPGLAATDNEQFF.

This clonotype was picked up many times. CDR3 in DNA: TGTGCCATTTCGGACTCGAACTACGAGCAGTACTTC. Its translation is CAISDSNYEQYF. The chain is built from TRBV10-3 and TRBJ2-7; tentative D call: TRBD2 (5 bases). This CDR3 comprises 12 residues. Germline-derived CDR1 and CDR2 are ENHRY and SYGVKD. The V end lost 9 bases, the J end lost 3 bases, and 12 bases lay between the germline ends.

Ten or more counts support this clonotype. The chain combines TRBV28 with TRBJ1-5; possibly TRBD1 for D (5 bases). Germline-derived CDR1 and CDR2 are MDHEN and SYDVKM. The CDR3 has 14 amino acids. Trimming took off 8 bases at V and 4 bases at J, with 15 bases between the two ends. This CDR3 is CASVRVTVNQPQHF. The CDR3, as DNA: TGTGCCAGCGTACGTGTGACAGTTAATCAGCCCCAGCATTTT.

This clonotype was observed at least ten times. The chain links TRBV25-1 to TRBJ2-2, with 9 nucleotides matching TRBD1. Germline V gives CDR1 MGHDK, CDR2 SYGVNS. The CDR3 has 16 amino acids. With 0 bases clipped from V and 8 bases from J, the junction kept 7 bases outside the gene matches. CDR3 sequence reads: CASSEYGTGSSGELFF. The CDR3 nucleotides are TGTGCCAGCAGTGAATATGGGACAGGGTCGTCGGGGGAGCTGTTTTTT.

There are many counts of this clonotype. This chain links TRBV5-1 with TRBJ2-7, with D uncertain. The V and J ends lost 0 bases and 2 bases respectively, with 9 bases between them. Germline V gene lookup returns CDR1 SGHRS and CDR2 YFSETQ. This CDR3 is 14 amino acids long. CDR3 amino acids: CASSLEVATYEQYF. DNA for the CDR3: TGCGCCAGCAGCTTGGAAGTTGCAACCTACGAGCAGTACTTC.